This T cell receptor beta chain was recorded in a study of T cells after yellow fever vaccination. Via MiXCR, TCRdb re-called the 5' RACE reads, giving one row per CDR3 protein. The sample lists approximately 300,000 distinct CDR3 sequences; about 10% were seen once. CDR3 size: 13 residues. Germline V gene data show CDR1 as LGHNT and CDR2 as FRNRAP. V was cut by 3 bases and J by 3 bases, with 7 bases left in between. This clonotype was detected once. Sequencing was performed on CD4+ T cells sorted from PBMCs, taken 45 days after the yellow fever booster vaccination. This clonotype was obtained from a man younger than 35 who received the YFV17D yellow fever vaccine. The V call is TRBV12-5, the J call TRBJ2-3; D remains unclear. The CDR3 spells CASGLGKTDTQYF. The CDR3 nucleotides read TGTGCTAGTGGTTTAGGGAAAACAGATACGCAGTATTTT.